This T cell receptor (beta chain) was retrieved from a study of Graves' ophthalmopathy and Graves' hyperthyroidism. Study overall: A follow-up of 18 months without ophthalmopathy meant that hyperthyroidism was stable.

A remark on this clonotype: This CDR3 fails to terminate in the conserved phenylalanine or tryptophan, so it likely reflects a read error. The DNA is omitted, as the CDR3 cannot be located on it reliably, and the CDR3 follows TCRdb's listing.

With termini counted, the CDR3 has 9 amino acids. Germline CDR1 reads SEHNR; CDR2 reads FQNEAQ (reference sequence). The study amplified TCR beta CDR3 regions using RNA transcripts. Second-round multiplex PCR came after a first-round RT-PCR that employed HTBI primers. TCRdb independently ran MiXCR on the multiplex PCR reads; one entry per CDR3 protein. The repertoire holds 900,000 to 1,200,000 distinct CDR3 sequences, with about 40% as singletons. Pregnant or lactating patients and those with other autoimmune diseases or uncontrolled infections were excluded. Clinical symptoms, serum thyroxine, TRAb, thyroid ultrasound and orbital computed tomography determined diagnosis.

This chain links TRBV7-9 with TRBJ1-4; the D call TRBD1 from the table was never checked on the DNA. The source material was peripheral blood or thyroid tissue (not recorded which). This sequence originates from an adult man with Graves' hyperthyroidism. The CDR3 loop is CASSIQGVR.